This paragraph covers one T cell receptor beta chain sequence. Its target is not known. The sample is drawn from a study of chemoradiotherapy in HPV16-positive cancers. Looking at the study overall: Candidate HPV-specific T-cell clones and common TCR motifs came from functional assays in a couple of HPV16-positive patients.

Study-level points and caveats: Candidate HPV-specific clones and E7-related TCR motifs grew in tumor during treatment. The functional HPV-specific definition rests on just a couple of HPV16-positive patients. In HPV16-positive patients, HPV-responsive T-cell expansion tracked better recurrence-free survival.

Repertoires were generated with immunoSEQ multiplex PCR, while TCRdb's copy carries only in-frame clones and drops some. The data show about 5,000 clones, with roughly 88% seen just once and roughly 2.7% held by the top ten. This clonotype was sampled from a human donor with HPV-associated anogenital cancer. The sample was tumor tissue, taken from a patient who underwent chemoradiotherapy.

The CDR3 here is CASSQEVQRGDEKLFF. CDR3 nucleotides: TGCGCCAGCAGCCAAGAAGTGCAGAGGGGGGATGAAAAACTGTTTTTT. J is TRBJ1-4 and V is TRBV4-1; the D gene is possibly TRBD1 (6 bases). CDR3 length: 16 residues. Germline V gene sequence: CDR1 MGHRA, CDR2 YSYEKL. Trimming stripped 0 bases from V and 6 bases from J, with 14 bases between.